The following is a TCR beta chain sequence with its context. The antigen it binds to is not known. No qualities accompany the bases; no much larger clone lies one base away. The sample is drawn from a study of blood T cell repertoires in COVID-19 (dated by TCRdb to about 2020). General notes on the study: The collaborator samples originated in the United States, Italy and Spain and spanned the acute and convalescent phases of COVID-19. The material from the prospective study consisted of cDNA or gDNA derived from T cells, B-cell-depleted T cells, or PBMCs. Deeply sampled blood TCRbeta repertoires from subjects exposed to, actively infected with, or recovered from COVID-19 were included in the dataset. A freely available public database, intended as a resource for researchers studying the immune response to SARS-CoV-2, is where the repertoires were released. The samples were drawn from the first 160 participants of the ongoing ImmuneRACE study and from more than 1,000 subjects provided by 6 global collaborators. The sample metadata nearly always contained a de-identified subject ID, COVID-19 status, age in years and sex. Where HLA class I and class II types were available, the types were taken from metadata supplied by the sample provider, not from assay-based typing. Summary of the overall study and its limitations: The quantity of clinical and demographic metadata differed by source and by participant and was supplied without curation.

Cut back by 3 bases and 1 base, the V and J ends lie 15 bases apart. The germline V gene provides CDR1 SGDLS and CDR2 YYNGEE. The CDR3 measures 16 amino acids from cysteine to phenylalanine. This entry keeps only the CDR3 DNA: 48 bases, framed from base 1. Whole blood was collected in K2EDTA tubes by collaborating institutions according to the institutions' own protocols. For TCRbeta analysis, collaborator samples were shipped as frozen whole blood, as isolated PBMCs, or as DNA extracted from either sample type. TCRbeta CDR3 regions were amplified from genomic DNA by means of the immunoSEQ Assay, a bias-controlled multiplex PCR. Concerning the study's data processing: Within the assay, amplification of reference gene primers was used to estimate how many nucleated cells each sample contained. Sequence reads were collapsed and filtered to measure the absolute abundance of every unique TCRbeta CDR3 rearrangement. For each sample, productive Simpson clonality was calculated as the square root of Simpson's diversity index across productive rearrangements. TCRdb took this table from immuneACCESS and kept in-frame rearrangements with V and J called. Such tables lack part of the clones; where checked against another copy, unresolved V genes explain under half of the gap, and the rest is unexplained. The V and J calls and the clone size are those of that table, but D and trimming were determined from the DNA. The sample table contains 110,000 or so clones; only one count was recorded for roughly 85% of them. Around 3.4% of the sample is taken by the ten largest.

The rearrangement joined TRBV9 to TRBJ2-3; the D gene is perhaps TRBD1, on 5 matching bases. The source material was peripheral blood. This clonotype was sampled from a man aged 35 to 55 with acute or convalescent COVID-19. The CDR3 in this case is CASSDPGIGGTDTQYF. DNA sequence: TGTGCCAGCAGCGATCCAGGTATAGGGGGCACAGATACGCAGTATTTT.